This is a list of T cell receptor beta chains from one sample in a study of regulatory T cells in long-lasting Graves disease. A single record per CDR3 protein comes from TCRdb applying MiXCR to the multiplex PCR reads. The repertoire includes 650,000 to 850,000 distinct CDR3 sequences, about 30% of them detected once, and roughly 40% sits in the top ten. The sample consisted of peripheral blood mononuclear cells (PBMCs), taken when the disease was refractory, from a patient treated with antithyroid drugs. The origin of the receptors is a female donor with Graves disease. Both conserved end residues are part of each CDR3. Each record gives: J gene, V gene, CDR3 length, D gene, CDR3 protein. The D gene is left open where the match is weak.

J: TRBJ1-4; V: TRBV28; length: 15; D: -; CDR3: CASSHPSGFVKKLFF
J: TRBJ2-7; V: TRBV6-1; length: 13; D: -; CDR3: CASTVGPTYEQYF
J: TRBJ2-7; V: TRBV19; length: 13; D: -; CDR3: CASSIDSFSEQYF
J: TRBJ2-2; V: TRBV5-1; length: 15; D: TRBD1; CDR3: CASSLGGANGGELFF
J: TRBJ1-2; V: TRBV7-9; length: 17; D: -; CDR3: CASSHLRSGTANYGYTF
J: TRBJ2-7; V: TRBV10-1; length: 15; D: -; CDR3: CASNPDISGPYEQYF
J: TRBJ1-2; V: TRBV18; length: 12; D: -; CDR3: CASSGAGAGYTF
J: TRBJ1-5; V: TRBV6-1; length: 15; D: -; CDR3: CASTTGTYGLEPQHF
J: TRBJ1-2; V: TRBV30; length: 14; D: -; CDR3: CAWSVRIASYGYTF
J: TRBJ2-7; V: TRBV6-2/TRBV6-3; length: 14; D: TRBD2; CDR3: CASSEAGGRYEQYF